The 30 T cell receptor beta chains below come from one sample, sequenced in a study of OX40 agonist ivuxolimab in advanced cancers. Profiled with immunoSEQ multiplex PCR; TCRdb holds only in-frame clones, not every one. The repertoire consists of 20,000 to 25,000 clones, with approximately 80% occurring once and the leading ten covering roughly 27%. Material: CD4+ or CD8+ T cells sorted from blood, obtained in a trial of the OX40 agonist ivuxolimab. All receptors derive from an adult with an advanced solid tumor such as melanoma, head and neck, liver or kidney cancer.

The chain uses TRBV2 and TRBJ2-7; 7 bases align to TRBD1. With V trimmed by 4 bases and J by 1 base, 7 bases remained unmatched. This CDR3 has 15 residues. Looked up from germline, CDR1 is SNHLY and CDR2 is FYNNEI. CDR3 nucleotide sequence: TGTGCCAGCAGTGTGCTTTGGGACAGTTCCTACGAGCAGTACTTC. Translation gives CASSVLWDSSYEQYF.

The chain is built from TRBV6-1 and TRBJ2-1, with 8 positions matching TRBD2. The CDR3 is made up of 16 amino acids. V lost 2 bases, J lost 2 bases, and 5 bases stayed unmatched. Germline V gene data show CDR1 as MNHNS and CDR2 as SASEGT. The CDR3 loop reads CASSESSGNPYNEQFF. In DNA form, the CDR3 reads TGTGCCAGCAGTGAAAGTAGCGGGAACCCCTACAATGAGCAGTTCTTC.

J is TRBJ2-2 and V is TRBV5-8; 9 bases fit TRBD1. Germline CDR1 and CDR2: SGHTS and YDEGEE. The CDR3 extends over 16 amino acids. The V segment lost 3 bases and the J segment 0 bases; nucleotides outside the gene matches: 3. This CDR3 is CASSSRTGANTGELFF. In nucleotides, the CDR3 is TGTGCCAGCAGCTCCCGGACAGGGGCGAACACCGGGGAGCTGTTTTTT.

The genes are TRBV19 and TRBJ2-7; 7 positions agree with TRBD1. The CDR3 has 13 residues. Germline lookup yields CDR1 LNHDA and CDR2 SQIVND (reference sequence). Unmatched junction bases numbered 7, after V lost 4 bases and J lost 7 bases. CDR3 in amino acids: CASSTETGDEQYF. The CDR3 region has the DNA TGTGCCAGTAGTACGGAAACAGGGGATGAGCAGTACTTC. The full variable domain, in which reference TRBV19 and TRBJ2-7 provide the parts outside the CDR3, is DGGITQSPKYLFRKEGQNVTLSCEQNLNHDAMYWYRQDPGQGLRLIYYSQIVNDFQKGDIAEGYSVSREKKESFPLTVTSAQKNPTAFYLCASSTETGDEQYFGPGTRLTVT.

The chain combines TRBV27 with TRBJ1-6, with D possibly being TRBD1 (6 bases). This CDR3 is built from 15 residues. Trimming removed 6 bases at V and 10 bases at J, with 19 bases between. In germline, CDR1 is MNHEY, CDR2 SMNVEV (reference sequence). The CDR3: CASRPNRVKSSPLHF. The CDR3 region has the DNA TGTGCCAGCAGACCCAACAGGGTTAAGAGCTCACCCCTCCACTTT.

The genes are TRBV27 and TRBJ2-7; D is undetermined. Trimming cost V 2 bases and J 2 bases, with 13 bases left between them. Germline V gene data show CDR1 as MNHEY and CDR2 as SMNVEV (reference sequence). CDR3 size: 15 residues. CDR3 region: CASSLSLSRTYEQYF. The DNA of the CDR3 is TGTGCCAGCAGTTTAAGCCTATCCAGAACCTACGAGCAGTACTTC.

The chain couples TRBV9 to TRBJ2-5; 7 bases map to TRBD2. V trimming: 4 bases; J trimming: 5 bases; junction bases outside the gene matches: 8. Germline V gene data show CDR1 as SGDLS and CDR2 as YYNGEE. CDR3 length: 14 amino acids. CDR3 sequence reads: CASSPGLSLETQYF. The CDR3 region has the DNA TGTGCCAGCAGCCCGGGACTATCGCTGGAGACCCAGTACTTC.

The chain employs TRBV7-3 and TRBJ2-7; D may be TRBD1 (6 bases). CDR3 size: 14 residues. From germline, CDR1 is SGHTA and CDR2 FQGTGA. Trimming pared 1 base from V and 3 bases from J, leaving 10 bases between. CDR3 sequence (DNA): TGTGCCAGCAGCTTAAGGGCAGGGGACTACGAGCAGTACTTC. Amino acid sequence: CASSLRAGDYEQYF.

Here the CDR3 reads CASSQSRGLAGELFF. The CDR3 bases are TGTGCCAGCAGTCAAAGCAGGGGGCTTGCCGGGGAGCTGTTTTTT. V usage is TRBV28 and J usage is TRBJ2-2; 8 nucleotides match TRBD1. The V gene end was trimmed by 5 bases and the J gene end by 6 bases; junction bases not matched to a gene: 8. CDR1 and CDR2 (germline): MDHEN, SYDVKM. The CDR3 consists of 15 residues.

This chain uses TRBV9 with TRBJ2-1, with 11 bases lining up with TRBD2. The junction had 3 bases not matched to a gene; V was cut back by 0 bases and J by 4 bases. The CDR3 runs to 16 residues. Per the germline V gene, CDR1 is SGDLS and CDR2 is YYNGEE. The CDR3 DNA follows: TGTGCCAGCAGCGTAGGGACTAGCGGGTTTTACAATGAGCAGTTCTTC. It codes for CASSVGTSGFYNEQFF.

The chain recombines TRBV19 with TRBJ1-5, with 8 nucleotides matching TRBD1. The CDR3 spans 15 residues. Losses at the gene ends were 7 bases for V and 1 base for J; bases not matched to a gene: 6. Per the germline V gene, CDR1 is LNHDA and CDR2 is SQIVND (reference sequence). The DNA for the CDR3 is TGTGCCAGTATAACAGGGGGAGGAAGCAATCAGCCCCAGCATTTT. Amino acid sequence: CASITGGGSNQPQHF.

The chain has TRBV5-1 and TRBJ2-1, with TRBD2 matching 7 bases. With 0 bases clipped from V and 8 bases from J, the junction kept 11 bases outside the gene matches. The CDR3 covers 16 residues. Germline V gene sequence: CDR1 SGHRS, CDR2 YFSETQ. The DNA of the CDR3 is TGCGCCAGCAGCTTGGAAGGACTAGGGGTCAGGGATGAGCAGTTCTTC. This translates into CASSLEGLGVRDEQFF.

The chain is built from TRBV6-1 and TRBJ1-1; D is uncertain. Germline CDR1 MNHNS, CDR2 SASEGT. The CDR3 is 12 residues long. With 1 base removed from V and 4 bases from J, the gap between germline ends came to 4 bases. In DNA form, the CDR3 reads TGTGCCAGCAGTGAAGGGGGCACTGAAGCTTTCTTT. Protein: CASSEGGTEAFF.

The CDR3 DNA follows: TGCGCCAGCAGTGCCCCCGCTAGCGGGTACTACGAGCAGTACTTC. Its protein is CASSAPASGYYEQYF. The chain links TRBV10-2 to TRBJ2-7; TRBD2 agrees at 8 bases. The CDR3 length is 15 residues. Germline CDR1 reads WSHSY; CDR2 reads SAAADI. Trimming took 4 bases from V and 3 from J; bases not matched to a gene: 8.

This chain's CDR3 is CASSYSAGFQETQYF. The CDR3 region has the DNA TGTGCCAGCAGTTACTCGGCAGGGTTCCAAGAGACCCAGTACTTC. The chain is built from TRBV6-5 and TRBJ2-5; tentatively, D is TRBD1 (5 bases). The germline CDR1 and CDR2 sequences are MNHEY and SVGAGI. The CDR3 is 15 amino acids. Trimming stripped 0 bases from V and 1 base from J, with 9 bases between.

This clone is a singleton in its sample. The chain combines TRBV7-2 with TRBJ2-1; 9 nucleotides agree with TRBD1. Germline CDR1 reads SGHTA; CDR2 reads FQGNSA. The V gene end was trimmed by 5 bases and the J gene end by 12 bases; junction bases not matched to a gene: 14. The CDR3 runs to 15 residues. The DNA for the CDR3 is TGTGCCAGCAGCCCAGCCGGGACAGGGCCGGGTCGGCAGTTCTTC. Residues: CASSPAGTGPGRQFF. The variable domain in full, with the rest retrieved from reference TRBV7-2 and TRBJ2-1, is GAGVSQSPSNKVTEKGKDVELRCDPISGHTALYWYRQSLGQGLEFLIYFQGNSAPDKSGLPSDRFSAERTGGSVSTLTIQRTQQEDSAVYLCASSPAGTGPGRQFFGPGTRLTVL.

The gene calls are TRBV6-4 and TRBJ2-2, with 8 bases identical to TRBD1. CDR1 is MRHNA, CDR2 SNTAGT, per germline. V lost 6 bases to trimming and J lost 5 bases; unmatched junction nucleotides: 11. The CDR3 sequence is 16 residues long. The CDR3 reads CASRDTTGDQTGELFF. In DNA form, the CDR3 reads TGTGCCAGCAGGGATACGACAGGGGACCAAACCGGGGAGCTGTTTTTT.

V is TRBV9 and J is TRBJ2-1, with TRBD2 matching 9 bases. This CDR3 is 17 amino acids long. Germline V gives CDR1 SGDLS, CDR2 YYNGEE. Trimming took 3 bases from V and 8 from J; bases not matched to a gene: 15. The CDR3: CASSEEGGGRALDEQFF. As DNA, the CDR3 is TGTGCCAGCAGCGAAGAGGGAGGCGGGAGGGCCCTCGATGAGCAGTTCTTC.

The genes are TRBV5-4 and TRBJ2-7, with D perhaps TRBD1 (6 bases). The germline gives CDR1 SGHNT, CDR2 YYREEE (reference sequence). V dropped 4 bases and J dropped 2 bases, with 13 bases sitting between them. This CDR3 has 14 amino acids. In nucleotides, the CDR3 is TGTGCCAGCAGCCCTACCTGGACAGCCTACGAGCAGTACTTC. It specifies CASSPTWTAYEQYF.

The chain's CDR3 is CASSEGEEGYNEQFF. The CDR3 region has the DNA TGTGCCAGCAGTGAAGGTGAAGAAGGCTACAATGAGCAGTTCTTC. This chain connects TRBV2 to TRBJ2-1; D is ambiguous. This CDR3 has 15 residues. Germline assignment: CDR1 SNHLY and CDR2 FYNNEI. V shed 1 base and J shed 3 bases, with 10 bases lying between them.

The V and J genes are TRBV7-9 and TRBJ1-2; unclear D gene. This CDR3 has 12 amino acids. Germline V gene lookup returns CDR1 SEHNR and CDR2 FQNEAQ (reference sequence). V lost 0 bases, J lost 8 bases, and 7 bases lay in between. The CDR3: CASSLAGKGYTF. The CDR3 nucleotides are TGTGCCAGCAGCTTAGCCGGCAAGGGCTACACCTTC.

The CDR3 protein is CASSSDRIYGYTF. CDR3 in DNA: TGTGCCAGCAGCTCGGACAGGATCTATGGCTACACCTTC. The chain couples TRBV7-9 to TRBJ1-2, with TRBD1 matching over 7 bases. Germline CDR1 SEHNR, CDR2 FQNEAQ (reference sequence). This CDR3 has 13 residues. The J segment lost 4 bases and the V segment lost 4 bases, leaving 3 bases of the junction unmatched.

V is TRBV21-1 and J is TRBJ2-1; the table assigns TRBD2, which was not confirmed against the DNA. TRBV21-1 is described as a pseudogene. The CDR3 length is 15 residues. CDR3 residues: CASSPRGTPYNEQFF. The DNA of the CDR3 is TGTGCCAGCAGCCCACGGGGGACTCCCTACAATGAGCAGTTCTTC.

CDR3 DNA sequence: TGTGCCAGCATGGAGGAGTTGGTCCCAGATACGCAGTATTTT. Amino acids: CASMEELVPDTQYF. The chain is built from TRBV6-1 and TRBJ2-3, with D possibly being TRBD2 (5 bases). Germline assignment: CDR1 MNHNS and CDR2 SASEGT. This CDR3 comprises 14 residues. Trimming removed 7 bases at V and 4 bases at J, with 15 bases between.

The chain uses TRBV27 and TRBJ2-7; possibly TRBD2 for D (5 bases). The V gene lost 1 base and the J gene lost 5 bases, with 15 bases spanning the gap. The CDR3 runs 15 residues. Looked up from germline, CDR1 is MNHEY and CDR2 is SMNVEV (reference sequence). CDR3 sequence reads: CASSLLGGRSHEQYF. For the CDR3, the DNA is TGTGCCAGCAGTTTATTGGGTGGGAGATCCCACGAGCAGTACTTC.

This clone is termed medium-sized. The rearrangement links TRBV5-1 to TRBJ2-7; 7 nucleotides match TRBD1. Germline loops: CDR1 SGHRS, CDR2 YFSETQ. V lost 0 bases to trimming and J lost 0 bases; unmatched junction nucleotides: 0. The CDR3 loop spans 14 amino acids. The CDR3 spells CASSLEGASYEQYF. DNA of the CDR3: TGCGCCAGCAGCTTGGAGGGGGCCTCCTACGAGCAGTACTTC.

The CDR3 is CASSFGRYNEQFF. For the CDR3, the DNA is TGCGCCAGCAGCTTCGGGCGGTACAATGAGCAGTTCTTC. This chain links TRBV5-1 with TRBJ2-1, with D unclear. The CDR3 covers 13 residues. Germline values: CDR1 SGHRS, CDR2 YFSETQ. The germline V and J ends were trimmed by 2 bases and 4 bases, with 7 bases remaining between them. The complete variable domain, with remaining parts taken from reference TRBV5-1 and TRBJ2-1, reads KAGVTQTPRYLIKTRGQQVTLSCSPISGHRSVSWYQQTPGQGLQFLFEYFSETQRNKGNFPGRFSGRQFSNSRSEMNVSTLELGDSALYLCASSFGRYNEQFFGPGTRLTVL.

This clone has just a few counts. This sequence joins TRBV9 and TRBJ2-2, with D tentatively TRBD1 (5 bases). CDR3 length: 13 amino acids. Trimming took off 7 bases at V and 1 base at J, with 8 bases between the two ends. Germline V CDR1 and CDR2: SGDLS, YYNGEE. The CDR3 loop reads CASGHMNTGELFF. Here the CDR3 DNA reads TGTGCCAGCGGACACATGAACACCGGGGAGCTGTTTTTT.

The genes are TRBV7-3 and TRBJ2-5; TRBD2 matches at 9 bases. This CDR3 region has 14 residues. Trimming took 5 bases from V and 2 from J; bases not matched to a gene: 3. CDR1 and CDR2 (germline): SGHTA, FQGTGA. CDR3 amino acids: CASSLSGGQETQYF. The DNA for the CDR3 is TGTGCCAGCAGCCTTAGCGGGGGACAAGAGACCCAGTACTTC.

This chain joins TRBV7-9 and TRBJ2-2; 7 positions match TRBD1. The CDR3 totals 16 residues. V dropped 0 bases and J dropped 6; count of bases not matched to a gene: 7. Germline V gene data show CDR1 as SEHNR and CDR2 as FQNEAQ (reference sequence). CDR3 loop: CASSLAGGAGPGELFF. CDR3 coding DNA: TGTGCCAGCAGCTTAGCAGGGGGCGCAGGCCCCGGGGAGCTGTTTTTT.